This T cell receptor beta chain was documented in a study of OX40 agonist ivuxolimab in advanced cancers. There are 13 residues in the CDR3. The germline CDR1 and CDR2 sequences are MDHEN and SYDVKM. V was cut by 3 bases and J by 1 base, with 6 bases left in between. Clones were sequenced by immunoSEQ multiplex PCR, and TCRdb holds only the in-frame ones, with some missing. Of about 150,000 clones listed, roughly 91% are singletons. The source was CD4+ or CD8+ T cells sorted from blood, collected in a trial of the OX40 agonist ivuxolimab. This TCR was sampled from an adult with an advanced solid tumor such as melanoma, head and neck, liver or kidney cancer. This chain joins TRBV28 and TRBJ1-1; possible D gene TRBD1, 5 bases. In nucleotides, the CDR3 is TGTGCCAGCAGTTTGACAGAGAACACTGAAGCTTTCTTT. This codes for CASSLTENTEAFF.